Each of the 28 T cell receptor beta chains below was sequenced from the same sample in a study of T cells in Graves' hyperthyroidism and ophthalmopathy (dated by TCRdb to about 2019). The library was generated by multiplex PCR. Reads for this sample came from an Illumina HiSeq 2000. The TCR beta CDR3 regions were amplified from RNA transcripts. The TCR CDR3 was subjected to a first round of RT-PCR using the HTBI primer set and the Qiagen OneStep RT-PCR kit. The public sequencing data were trimmed at Q25 with fastp and processed into clonotypes with MiXCR by TCRdb, which kept only in-frame beta chains. Here each entry gathers all rows of one CDR3 protein and keeps the most common genes and DNA. The sample data list about 640,000 distinct CDR3 sequences, and about 15% of these were observed just once. About 12% of the sample belongs to the ten largest clones. Sequencing input: blood. The receptors were gathered from a woman aged 45 to 65 with Graves' ophthalmopathy.

This clonotype was observed many times. J is TRBJ1-1 and V is TRBV29-1; no reliable D call. The CDR3 runs 13 residues. V lost 2 bases to trimming and J lost 3 bases, with 10 bases between them. Germline values: CDR1 SQVTM, CDR2 ANQGSEA. The CDR3 nucleotides read TGCAGCGTTGAACGCGGGGAGGACACTGAAGCTTTCTTT. It specifies CSVERGEDTEAFF.

The chain joins TRBV7-6 to TRBJ2-1, with no clear D. This CDR3 region has 14 residues. Germline V gene sequence: CDR1 SGHVS, CDR2 FNYEAQ. Trimming stripped 0 bases from V and 4 bases from J, with 7 bases between. Here the CDR3 reads CASSLAQGYNEQFF. CDR3 DNA: TGTGCCAGCAGCTTAGCCCAAGGATACAATGAGCAGTTCTTC.

This clonotype was observed a handful of times. V and J are TRBV9 and TRBJ2-7; the D is unclear. Between the trimmed V and J ends, which lost 0 bases and 7 bases, there was a span of 14 bases. The CDR3 loop spans 14 amino acids. Germline V gene data show CDR1 as SGDLS and CDR2 as YYNGEE. CDR3 DNA sequence: TGTGCCAGCAGCGTAGAGAACGTCGTGGGGGAGCAGTACTTC. It translates to CASSVENVVGEQYF. The full variable domain, in which reference TRBV9 and TRBJ2-7 provide the parts outside the CDR3, is DSGVTQTPKHLITATGQRVTLRCSPRSGDLSVYWYQQSLDQGLQFLIQYYNGEERAKGNILERFSAQQFPDLHSELNLSSLELGDSALYFCASSVENVVGEQYFGPGTRLTVT.

This clonotype was found many times. The rearrangement uses TRBV27 and TRBJ2-5; D is undetermined. This CDR3 has 15 amino acids. Trimming removed 0 bases at V and 2 bases at J, with 10 bases between. Germline CDR1 MNHEY, CDR2 SMNVEV (reference sequence). The CDR3 spells CASSLSEVTQETQYF. The CDR3 DNA follows: TGTGCCAGCAGTTTATCTGAGGTGACACAAGAGACCCAGTACTTC.

This clonotype was seen ten or more times. The chain uses TRBV20-1 and TRBJ2-7, with no clear D. The V end lost 3 bases, the J end lost 5 bases, and 14 bases lay between the germline ends. CDR1 and CDR2 (germline): DFQATT, SNEGSKA (reference sequence). There are 13 residues in the CDR3. The CDR3 is CSARGPRWDEQYF. In DNA form, the CDR3 reads TGCAGTGCTAGGGGCCCCCGGTGGGACGAGCAGTACTTC.

The V call is TRBV20-1, the J call TRBJ1-2; D not certain. Trimming shortened V by 1 base and J by 4 bases, and 7 bases separated the two germline ends. The germline V gene has CDR1 DFQATT and CDR2 SNEGSKA (reference sequence). The CDR3 is 12 residues long. This CDR3 reads CSARVGAYGYTF. The CDR3 region has the DNA TGCAGTGCTAGAGTCGGTGCCTATGGCTACACCTTC.

This clonotype has ten or more counts. CDR3 nucleotides: TGTGCCAGCAAACCCGACAGGTTCGATCAGCCCCAGCATTTT. It encodes CASKPDRFDQPQHF. This chain connects TRBV2 to TRBJ1-5, with a tentative D call TRBD1 (6 bases). There are 14 residues in the CDR3. V dropped 7 bases and J dropped 5 bases, with 15 bases sitting between them. In germline, CDR1 is SNHLY, CDR2 FYNNEI. The entire variable domain, with the rest obtained from reference TRBV2 and TRBJ1-5, is as follows: EPEVTQTPSHQVTQMGQEVILRCVPISNHLYFYWYRQILGQKVEFLVSFYNNEISEKSEIFDDQFSVERPDGSNFTLKIRSTKLEDSAMYFCASKPDRFDQPQHFGDGTRLSIL.

The J gene is TRBJ2-7, the V gene TRBV18; no reliable D call. V lost 6 bases and J lost 2, with 23 bases in between. The CDR3 has 17 residues. The germline gives CDR1 KGHSH, CDR2 LQKENI. The CDR3, as DNA: TGTGCCAGCTCGAACGCCGTGAAAGGTTCGGTCGCCTACGAGCAGTACTTC. This codes for CASSNAVKGSVAYEQYF.

This clonotype has at least ten counts. The J gene is TRBJ2-3, the V gene TRBV7-2; 8 bases are shared with TRBD1. Germline V gene data show CDR1 as SGHTA and CDR2 as FQGNSA. The CDR3 loop spans 16 amino acids. V lost 3 bases, J lost 0 bases, and 5 bases stayed unmatched. CDR3 residues: CASSFSGGSSTDTQYF. CDR3 DNA sequence: TGTGCCAGCAGCTTCTCAGGGGGCTCTAGCACAGATACGCAGTATTTT.

This chain uses TRBV28 with TRBJ2-7; no definite D call. V was trimmed by 7 bases and J by 4 bases, leaving 11 bases between them. The germline V gene has CDR1 MDHEN and CDR2 SYDVKM. The CDR3 extends over 12 amino acids. This CDR3 is CASKSLLYEQYF. CDR3 in DNA: TGTGCCAGCAAGAGTCTCCTTTACGAGCAGTACTTC. Using reference TRBV28 and TRBJ2-7 for the parts outside the CDR3, the full variable domain is DVKVTQSSRYLVKRTGEKVFLECVQDMDHENMFWYRQDPGLGLRLIYFSYDVKMKEKGDIPEGYSVSREKKERFSLILESASTNQTSMYLCASKSLLYEQYFGPGTRLTVT.

The chain employs TRBV2 and TRBJ1-1; D is possibly TRBD1 (5 bases). V lost 6 bases and J lost 0, with 17 bases in between. The CDR3 spans 16 residues. Germline V gene lookup returns CDR1 SNHLY and CDR2 FYNNEI. The CDR3 loop reads CASSSRAGGMNTEAFF. The CDR3 DNA reads as TGTGCCAGCAGCTCACGGGCCGGGGGTATGAACACTGAAGCTTTCTTT. Variable domain in full (rest from reference TRBV2 and TRBJ1-1): EPEVTQTPSHQVTQMGQEVILRCVPISNHLYFYWYRQILGQKVEFLVSFYNNEISEKSEIFDDQFSVERPDGSNFTLKIRSTKLEDSAMYFCASSSRAGGMNTEAFFGQGTRLTVV.

This clonotype was seen at least ten times. This chain connects TRBV7-2 to TRBJ1-3, with 9 bases lining up with TRBD1. J gave up 3 bases and V 5 bases, and 8 bases lay outside the gene matches. Germline-derived CDR1 and CDR2 are SGHTA and FQGNSA. The CDR3 loop spans 16 amino acids. The CDR3, as DNA: TGTGCCAGCAGCGCTACACAGGGGGCGATTGGAAACACCATATATTTT. It is translated as CASSATQGAIGNTIYF.

A word on this clonotype: A read error may explain this, as a much larger clone is one base away. The J gene is TRBJ1-2, the V gene TRBV7-2; TRBD1 matches 7 bases. Per germline, CDR1 SGHTA and CDR2 FQGNSA. The CDR3 extends over 13 amino acids. CDR3 coding DNA: TGTGGCAGCAGATTTACAGGGGCGGCTGGCTACACCTTC. Its protein product is CGSRFTGAAGYTF.

The chain combines TRBV5-1 with TRBJ2-7; 9 positions match TRBD1. The CDR3 spans 15 residues. CDR1 is SGHRS, CDR2 YFSETQ, per germline. The J segment lost 6 bases and the V segment lost 4 bases, leaving 11 bases of the junction unmatched. The CDR3 DNA reads as TGCGCCAGCAGCCGACTCAGACAGGGGGTCAGCGAGCAGTACTTC. It is translated as CASSRLRQGVSEQYF.

In this sample, this clonotype turned up many times. V and J are TRBV7-9 and TRBJ2-7; 14 bases agree with TRBD2. CDR1 is SEHNR, CDR2 FQNEAQ, per germline (reference sequence). CDR3 length equals 16 residues. Unmatched junction bases numbered 2, after V lost 4 bases and J lost 0 bases. CDR3 sequence: CASSSGTSGSSYEQYF. The CDR3 coding sequence is TGTGCCAGCAGCTCTGGGACTAGCGGGAGCTCCTACGAGCAGTACTTC.

This clonotype was detected a few times. The chain combines TRBV27 with TRBJ1-6; TRBD1 matches 7 bases. Trimming removed 7 bases from V and 10 bases from J; junction bases left unmatched: 13. The CDR3 is made up of 15 amino acids. Per the germline V gene, CDR1 is MNHEY and CDR2 is SMNVEV (reference sequence). CDR3 loop: CASNHRWTGESPLHF. DNA for the CDR3: TGTGCCAGCAACCACCGATGGACAGGCGAATCACCCCTCCACTTT.

This clonotype came up many times. This chain links TRBV20-1 with TRBJ2-7, with D hard to call. The CDR3 is made up of 13 amino acids. Germline lookup yields CDR1 DFQATT and CDR2 SNEGSKA (reference sequence). The V and J ends lost 1 base and 4 bases respectively, with 11 bases between them. DNA for the CDR3: TGCAGTGCTAGAGGTCCGGTGTCGTACGAGCAGTACTTC. This codes for CSARGPVSYEQYF.

This clonotype came up many times. This chain links TRBV5-6 with TRBJ2-7, with 9 positions matching TRBD1. The germline CDR1 and CDR2 sequences are SGHDT and YYEEEE. V lost 3 bases to trimming and J lost 5 bases; unmatched junction nucleotides: 3. This CDR3 spans 13 amino acids. This CDR3 reads CASSWDRAHEQYF. Here the CDR3 DNA reads TGTGCCAGCAGCTGGGACAGGGCTCACGAGCAGTACTTC.

The rearrangement joins TRBV20-1 to TRBJ2-1, with TRBD2 matching over 10 bases. From germline, CDR1 is DFQATT and CDR2 SNEGSKA (reference sequence). Unmatched junction bases numbered 10, after V lost 3 bases and J lost 8 bases. This CDR3 has 15 amino acids. The chain's CDR3 is CSASHPGLASHEQFF. In DNA, the CDR3 is TGCAGTGCTAGTCACCCGGGACTAGCGTCTCATGAGCAGTTCTTC.

The chain couples TRBV5-1 to TRBJ2-2; a possible D gene is TRBD1 (6 bases). Germline CDR1 reads SGHRS; CDR2 reads YFSETQ. Trimming shortened V by 2 bases and J by 4 bases, and 12 bases separated the two germline ends. The CDR3 extends over 15 amino acids. The chain's CDR3 is CASSFTGQSTGELFF. The CDR3 DNA reads as TGCGCCAGCAGCTTTACAGGACAGAGCACCGGGGAGCTGTTTTTT. The complete variable domain, with remaining parts taken from reference TRBV5-1 and TRBJ2-2, reads KAGVTQTPRYLIKTRGQQVTLSCSPISGHRSVSWYQQTPGQGLQFLFEYFSETQRNKGNFPGRFSGRQFSNSRSEMNVSTLELGDSALYLCASSFTGQSTGELFFGEGSRLTVL.

For this clonotype: A read error may be the cause here, since a much bigger clone is one base away. The final CDR3 position lacks the conserved phenylalanine or tryptophan, pointing to a likely read error. The chain couples TRBV27 to TRBJ1-6; 10 bases are a match to TRBD1. The CDR3 spans 16 residues. Per the germline V gene, CDR1 is MNHEY and CDR2 is SMNVEV (reference sequence). The ends lost 5 bases at V and 8 bases at J; junction bases unmatched: 9. CDR3 bases: TGTGCCAGCAGTAGACCAGACAGGGGGCAACATTCACCCCTCCACCTT. It translates to CASSRPDRGQHSPLHL.

This clonotype was seen ten or more times. This chain links TRBV18 with TRBJ2-2; 10 bases map to TRBD2. There are 18 residues in the CDR3. The germline CDR1 and CDR2 sequences are KGHSH and LQKENI. With V trimmed by 3 bases and J by 0 bases, 7 bases remained unmatched. CDR3 in DNA: TGTGCCAGCTCACCGACCGGGACTAGCGCCGCGAACACCGGGGAGCTGTTTTTT. Amino acids: CASSPTGTSAANTGELFF.

This clonotype has a count of ten or more. The chain employs TRBV11-3 and TRBJ2-5, with D perhaps being TRBD1 or TRBD2 (5 bases each). V shed 2 bases and J shed 4 bases, with 11 bases lying between them. This CDR3 has 14 residues. The germline V gene has CDR1 SGHNT and CDR2 YENEEA. The CDR3 region has the DNA TGTGCCAGCAGCTTACTAGGGGAGCGAGAGACCCAGTACTTC. Translated: CASSLLGERETQYF.

Ten or more counts support this clonotype. The chain combines TRBV28 with TRBJ1-5; no firm D call. The CDR3 covers 15 residues. Germline V CDR1 and CDR2: MDHEN, SYDVKM. V lost 6 bases and J lost 7, with 19 bases in between. The CDR3 sequence: CASSPQRRALQPQHF. The CDR3 bases are TGTGCCAGCAGCCCTCAGCGGCGGGCGTTGCAGCCCCAGCATTTT.

This clonotype has at least ten counts. The chain joins TRBV7-9 to TRBJ2-1; 7 bases are shared with TRBD2. The CDR3 runs to 14 residues. CDR1 and CDR2 (germline): SEHNR, FQNEAQ (reference sequence). Unmatched junction bases numbered 3, after V lost 7 bases and J lost 0 bases. As DNA, the CDR3 is TGTGCCAGCACTAGCGGAACCTCCTACAATGAGCAGTTCTTC. Amino acid sequence: CASTSGTSYNEQFF. Complete variable domain (other parts from reference TRBV7-9 and TRBJ2-1): DTGVSQNPRHKITKRGQNVTFRCDPISEHNRLYWYRQTLGQGPEFLTYFQNEAQLEKSRLLSDRFSAERPKGSFSTLEIQRTEQGDSAMYLCASTSGTSYNEQFFGPGTRLTVL.

The chain joins TRBV14 to TRBJ2-7, with a possible D match to TRBD2 (5 bases). Germline loops: CDR1 SGHDN, CDR2 FVKESK. V was shortened by 5 bases and J by 7 bases, with 21 bases between the two germline ends. The CDR3 covers 15 residues. Here the CDR3 reads CASSVGGDGAREQYF. The DNA for the CDR3 is TGTGCCAGCAGCGTAGGAGGAGACGGAGCGCGAGAGCAGTACTTC.

This clonotype was detected many times. This chain uses TRBV28 with TRBJ1-2; D unresolved. CDR3 length equals 16 residues. Trimming left V 1 base short and J 2 bases short, with 14 bases between. The germline CDR1 and CDR2 sequences are MDHEN and SYDVKM. This CDR3 reads CASSLSLAAPNYGYTF. The DNA for the CDR3 is TGTGCCAGCAGTTTATCCCTGGCAGCCCCCAACTATGGCTACACCTTC.

This clonotype has just a few counts. The chain links TRBV20-1 to TRBJ2-7; tentative D call: TRBD2 (5 bases). Looked up from germline, CDR1 is DFQATT and CDR2 is SNEGSKA (reference sequence). The V and J ends lost 6 bases and 3 bases respectively, with 18 bases between them. The CDR3 is made up of 14 amino acids. The CDR3 DNA follows: TGCAGTGCGGCGAGGACTGGCGGTCTCTACGAGCAGTACTTC. Translating gives CSAARTGGLYEQYF.